Here is one T cell receptor beta chain with its context. Generated by immunoSEQ multiplex PCR, the TCRdb table keeps only in-frame clones and is missing some. The sample shows more than 400,000 clones, 87% of them seen only once. The sample belongs to a study of blood T cell repertoires in COVID-19. Germline CDR1 reads SGHDN; CDR2 reads FVKESK. The length of the CDR3 is 12 residues. Trimming shortened V by 4 bases and J by 8 bases, and 10 bases separated the two germline ends. This rearrangement joins TRBV14 to TRBJ2-3; possible D gene TRBD2, 6 bases. This TCR derives from a woman aged 18-29 years who had recovered from COVID-19. The sample was PBMCs or T cells enriched from blood (not recorded which). DNA of the CDR3: TGTGCCAGCAGCCCCTTCGGGGGTACGCAGTATTTT. Protein product: CASSPFGGTQYF.